The T cell receptor (beta chain) described here comes from a study of T cell responses to AZD1222 COVID-19 vaccine. The CDR3 consists of 14 residues. In germline, CDR1 is PRHDT, CDR2 FYEKMQ (reference sequence). Trimming removed 4 bases at V and 1 base at J, with 8 bases between. The protocol was immunoSEQ multiplex PCR, while the TCRdb copy is restricted to in-frame clones and leaves out a portion. The table lists roughly 89,000 clones, 88% of them singletons. The TCR sequence derives from an adult in good health. The source material was peripheral blood, sampled on day 0 of MenACWY control vaccination. The V and J genes are TRBV13 and TRBJ2-1; no reliable D call. CDR3 nucleotides: TGTGCCAGCAGCTCCGATAGGTCCTACAATGAGCAGTTCTTC. Amino acids: CASSSDRSYNEQFF.